The source of this T cell receptor (beta chain) is a study of shared clonotypes between healthy human individuals. Study outcomes and limitations: Expectations were that clonotype sharing among donors would be affected by sequencing depth. The four-donor shared clonotypes exceeded non-shared clonotypes in generation probability, with non-shared ones scoring lower.

This clone was seen just once. Its specificity is unknown. The authors' processing: Junction-only sequences produced by ImmunoSEQ had no quality scores, so filtering differed. This table comes from immunoSEQ multiplex PCR, and its TCRdb copy is limited to in-frame clones, with some not included. V, J and clone size are taken as reported in that table, and D and trimming were inferred from the DNA itself. The table lists 2,500,000 or so clones, 93% of them singletons. Per the germline V gene, CDR1 is PRHDT and CDR2 is FYEKMQ (reference sequence). Trimming cost V 5 bases and J 0 bases; bases outside gene matches: 13. The CDR3 is made up of 18 amino acids.

The sample comprised naive CD4+ T cells from PBMCs. This sample's subset: CD45RA+ positively selected. The sequence was collected from a man between 18 and 29 years old in good health. Some clones in this sample may be carry-over from other donors' samples. The chain employs TRBV13 and TRBJ1-1, with 9 bases lining up with TRBD1. The CDR3 region has the DNA TGTGCCAGCAGCCGGACAGGGGCCACCCCAATTCTGAACACTGAAGCTTTCTTT. Its protein is CASSRTGATPILNTEAFF. The whole variable domain, remainder taken from reference TRBV13 and TRBJ1-1, is AAGVIQSPRHLIKEKRETATLKCYPIPRHDTVYWYQQGPGQDPQFLISFYEKMQSDKGSIPDRFSAQQFSDYHSELNMSSLELGDSALYFCASSRTGATPILNTEAFFGQGTRLTVV.